Included here is one T cell receptor beta chain sequence, with context. Its specificity is unknown. This specimen belongs to a study of high-grade serous ovarian cancer treatment subgroups. Study background: Samples averaged approximately 15,000 reads and around 7,000 unique TCR beta rearrangements.

Profiling relied on immunoSEQ multiplex PCR, and the TCRdb table lists in-frame clones only, not all of them. Here the sample spans around 37,000 clones, around 80% being singletons. Tumor samples were taken before definitive surgery or chemotherapy. Study-level points and caveats: Spatial context was lost because tumors were sequenced in bulk. Higher neoantigen levels went with greater TCR clonal relatedness.

V lost 3 bases and J 13 bases, leaving 22 bases between the germline ends. CDR3 length: 15 amino acids. Looked up from germline, CDR1 is SGHTA and CDR2 is FQGTGA. This TCR came from a human donor with high-grade serous ovarian cancer. The rearrangement uses TRBV7-3 and TRBJ2-1, with a tentative D call TRBD2 (6 bases). Sequenced input: tumor tissue. The CDR3 region has the DNA TGTGCCAGCAGCTTGGATCCAAGGGGTAGCGGACTACAGTTCTTC. It is translated as CASSLDPRGSGLQFF.